This paragraph reports one T cell receptor beta chain. Some clones are missing from TCRdb's copy, which holds only in-frame ones; the method was immunoSEQ multiplex PCR. The sample has around 21,000 clones, 70% to 80% seen once. The CDR3 is made up of 14 amino acids. Germline V gene sequence: CDR1 MNHNY, CDR2 SVGAGI (reference sequence). V was pared by 5 bases and J by 1 base, with 11 bases between. The sample comes from a study of PD-1 blockade in classical Hodgkin lymphoma. Every patient was affected by relapse after autologous stem cell transplantation, while exposure to brentuximab vedotin was not uniform.

Specimen: peripheral blood mononuclear cells (PBMCs), collected at baseline. This TCR was sampled from a human donor with classical Hodgkin lymphoma. The chain carries TRBV6-6 and TRBJ1-1, with D maybe TRBD1 (5 bases). For the CDR3, the DNA is TGTGCCAGCAGTCCGTCCGGGACGAACACTGAAGCTTTCTTT. It encodes CASSPSGTNTEAFF.